These 14 T cell receptor beta chains were sequenced from one sample in a study of blood T cell repertoires in COVID-19. Sequencing was performed with immunoSEQ multiplex PCR; in TCRdb, only in-frame clones are kept and a portion is missing. The sample has roughly 43,000 clones; around 90% are singletons. Sequencing was carried out using peripheral blood. Receptors were obtained from a man aged 50-59 years with active COVID-19.

This clone was recorded only once. The chain joins TRBV6-2 or TRBV6-3 to TRBJ1-2, with TRBD1 matching over 7 bases. Trimming at V came to 5 bases and at J to 4 bases, leaving 16 bases not matched to a gene. Germline assignment: CDR1 MNHEY and CDR2 SVGEGT. This CDR3 has 17 amino acids. CDR3 coding DNA: TGTGCCAGCAGTCCCTCCTTACAGGGGCATCGGGTCTATGGCTACACCTTC. Its protein is CASSPSLQGHRVYGYTF.

The chain combines TRBV9 with TRBJ1-1; perhaps TRBD1 as D (5 bases). V lost 2 bases, J lost 4 bases, and 9 bases lay in between. Germline V CDR1 and CDR2: SGDLS, YYNGEE. The CDR3 spans 13 residues. The CDR3 region is CASSVLGGTEAFF. The CDR3 coding sequence is TGTGCCAGCAGCGTCTTGGGGGGCACTGAAGCTTTCTTT.

This chain uses TRBV20-1 with TRBJ1-5; 9 nucleotides agree with TRBD1. Per the germline V gene, CDR1 is DFQATT and CDR2 is SNEGSKA (reference sequence). The CDR3 totals 14 residues. V was clipped by 3 bases and J by 11 bases; unmatched bases: 11. CDR3 coding DNA: TGCAGTGCTAGTTCAAACAGGGGGCCTTGGGCCCAGCATTTT. It encodes CSASSNRGPWAQHF.

The chain carries TRBV19 and TRBJ2-7, with D perhaps TRBD2 (6 bases). V was pared by 4 bases and J by 7 bases, with 20 bases between. Germline CDR1 LNHDA, CDR2 SQIVND (reference sequence). The CDR3 loop spans 15 amino acids. CDR3 in DNA: TGTGCCAGTAGTAATGGTAGGAGGTCAAGCGGGGAGCAGTACTTC. Amino acids: CASSNGRRSSGEQYF. Looking up the rest from reference TRBV19 and TRBJ2-7 gives the full variable domain: DGGITQSPKYLFRKEGQNVTLSCEQNLNHDAMYWYRQDPGQGLRLIYYSQIVNDFQKGDIAEGYSVSREKKESFPLTVTSAQKNPTAFYLCASSNGRRSSGEQYFGPGTRLTVT.

This clone was seen a single time. The chain joins TRBV10-3 to TRBJ2-7; D is possibly TRBD1 (5 bases). Per germline, CDR1 ENHRY and CDR2 SYGVKD. This CDR3 is 14 amino acids long. Trimming cost V 3 bases and J 6 bases, with 15 bases left between them. In nucleotides, the CDR3 is TGTGCCATCAGTGAAAGCAGGGATGTACGCGAGCAGTACTTC. This codes for CAISESRDVREQYF.

The gene calls are TRBV5-6 and TRBJ1-5, with TRBD1 matching 10 bases. J gave up 3 bases and V 4 bases, and 7 bases lay outside the gene matches. Germline V gene sequence: CDR1 SGHDT, CDR2 YYEEEE. This CDR3 spans 16 amino acids. The CDR3 here is CASSLRQGAPNQPQHF. The CDR3 nucleotides are TGTGCCAGCAGCCTGAGACAGGGGGCTCCCAATCAGCCCCAGCATTTT.

J is TRBJ1-2 and V is TRBV12-3 or TRBV12-4; a possible D gene is TRBD1 (5 bases). CDR3 length equals 13 residues. V dropped 6 bases and J dropped 7 bases, with 15 bases sitting between them. CDR3 in amino acids: CASSNQGIGGYTF. The CDR3 region has the DNA TGTGCCAGCAGCAACCAGGGTATAGGTGGCTACACCTTC.

The V gene is TRBV6-2 or TRBV6-3, the J gene TRBJ2-5; TRBD2 matches at 12 bases. This CDR3 has 15 residues. The junction had 5 bases not matched to a gene; V was cut back by 4 bases and J by 5 bases. Germline-derived CDR1 and CDR2 are MNHEY and SVGEGT. CDR3 in DNA: TGTGCCAGCAGTTTTCTAGCGGGGGGGCTGGAGACCCAGTACTTC. Translating gives CASSFLAGGLETQYF.

The CDR3 DNA reads as TGTGCCAGCAGCGTAGTGGGGGACACCCGGGAGACCCAGTACTTC. Translating it yields CASSVVGDTRETQYF. The chain recombines TRBV9 with TRBJ2-5, with D possibly TRBD1 on 6 matching bases. With 0 bases removed from V and 5 bases from J, the gap between germline ends came to 14 bases. CDR3 size: 15 residues. Germline loops: CDR1 SGDLS, CDR2 YYNGEE.

J is TRBJ1-1 and V is TRBV29-1; weak D call: TRBD1 (6 bases). The CDR3 extends over 14 amino acids. V lost 3 bases to trimming and J lost 5 bases, with 16 bases between them. Germline V gives CDR1 SQVTM, CDR2 ANQGSEA. The CDR3 here is CSVETRGAGTEAFF. CDR3 nucleotides: TGCAGCGTTGAGACGCGGGGGGCTGGAACTGAAGCTTTCTTT.

V gene TRBV5-6 combines with J gene TRBJ2-2; D may be TRBD1 (6 bases). The CDR3 totals 15 residues. CDR1 and CDR2 (germline): SGHDT, YYEEEE. V was shortened by 4 bases and J by 6 bases, with 16 bases between the two germline ends. CDR3 residues: CASSLNYRDPGELFF. The CDR3 bases are TGTGCCAGCAGCCTAAACTACAGGGATCCCGGGGAGCTGTTTTTT.

V is TRBV4-2 and J is TRBJ1-2; the match to TRBD1 covers 10 bases. The ends lost 3 bases at V and 1 base at J; junction bases unmatched: 11. The CDR3 sequence is 18 residues long. CDR1 and CDR2 (germline): LGHNA, YNFKEQ. CDR3 amino acids: CASSQLRSTGGDNYGYTF. In DNA form, the CDR3 reads TGTGCCAGCAGCCAGCTGAGATCGACAGGGGGCGATAACTATGGCTACACCTTC.

The chain carries TRBV9 and TRBJ1-6; 7 nucleotides align to TRBD1. The CDR3 contains 15 residues. V was pared by 4 bases and J by 7 bases, with 8 bases of the junction left unmatched. CDR1 and CDR2 from the germline V gene are SGDLS and YYNGEE. DNA for the CDR3: TGTGCCAGCAGCCCATCGACAGGGAACAATTCACCCCTCCACTTT. Residues: CASSPSTGNNSPLHF.

Comments on this clone: An end of the junction differs from the germline gene, which may be a read error. The rearrangement uses TRBV28 and TRBJ2-7; TRBD1 is a possible D gene (6 bases). CDR1 is MDHEN, CDR2 SYDVKM, per germline. The CDR3 consists of 13 residues. The CDR3 DNA sequence: TGTGCCAGCAGGGAAACCGGGACACCGACTGAGGACTTC. This sequence encodes CASRETGTPTEDF. The whole variable domain, remainder taken from reference TRBV28 and TRBJ2-7, is DVKVTQSSRYLVKRTGEKVFLECVQDMDHENMFWYRQDPGLGLRLIYFSYDVKMKEKGDIPEGYSVSREKKERFSLILESASTNQTSMYLCASRETGTPTEDFGPGTRLTVT.